A selection of T cell receptor beta chains follows, all from one sample in a study of cytomegalovirus exposure and HLA in healthy donors. Profiled with immunoSEQ multiplex PCR; TCRdb holds only in-frame clones, not every one. The sample holds about 130,000 clones; roughly 70% are singletons and the top ten take around 2.1%. The sequenced sample consisted of PBMCs. These receptors were collected from a woman aged 40 to 50 in good health and CMV-seropositive. CDR3s include the opening cysteine and the closing phenylalanine or tryptophan. Each record gives: V gene, J gene, D gene, clone size, CDR3 DNA, CDR3 protein. The D gene is left open where the match is weak. Clone sizes are given selectively: once, few, many, or a class where the clone is expanded.

>TRBV28|TRBJ1-5|TRBD1|NA
TGTGCCAGCAGCCAGACAGGGGGTGGCCTCGGGAAGCTGGGGTATCAGCCCCAGCATTTT
CASSQTGGGLGKLGYQPQHF
>TRBV28|TRBJ2-5|NA|NA
TGTGCCAGCAGTTTGGTGGGGCTGGGGGGATTAGAGACCCAGTACTTC
CASSLVGLGGLETQYF
>TRBV5-1|TRBJ2-1|TRBD2|NA
TGCGCCAGCAGGGTAGCGGGAGCGAATGAGCAGTTCTTC
CASRVAGANEQFF
>TRBV19|TRBJ2-1|TRBD1|NA
TGTGCCAGTAGTCGATTACCGGGACAGGGCCAAAATGAGCAGTTCTTC
CASSRLPGQGQNEQFF
>TRBV5-4|TRBJ1-1|NA|few
TGTGCCAGCAGCTTAGTTCAGGGCTGGGGAGGAATGACTGAAGCTTTCTTT
CASSLVQGWGGMTEAFF
>TRBV20-1|TRBJ2-7|NA|once
TGCAGTGCTAGAGCCAACTACGAGCAGTACTTC
CSARANYEQYF
>TRBV25-1|TRBJ2-5|NA|NA
TGTGCCAGCAGTGAATTTTGGCGGCCTGGACAAGAGACCCAGTACTTC
CASSEFWRPGQETQYF
>TRBV5-4|TRBJ2-7|TRBD2|NA
TGTGCCAGCAGCTTGGAAGGACTAGCGGGAACCTACGAGCAGTACTTC
CASSLEGLAGTYEQYF
>TRBV6-5|TRBJ1-2|NA|NA
TGTGCCAGCAGTCAAAACACAGGGTCCTATGGCTACACCTTC
CASSQNTGSYGYTF
>TRBV27|TRBJ2-7|TRBD2|NA
TGTGCCAGCAGAGCGGGGAGGGGATCCTACGAGCAGTACTTC
CASRAGRGSYEQYF
>TRBV7-9|TRBJ2-1|TRBD2|NA
TGTGCCAGCAGCTTGCTAGCGGGAGGGAGGGATGAGCAGTTCTTC
CASSLLAGGRDEQFF
>TRBV18|TRBJ1-3|NA|NA
TGTGCCAGCTCACCACCGTCCAGCTCTGGAAACACCATATATTTT
CASSPPSSSGNTIYF
>TRBV7-9|TRBJ1-1|NA|NA
TGTGCCAGTACCGAGGGGAACACTGAAGCTTTCTTT
CASTEGNTEAFF
>TRBV5-1|TRBJ1-4|TRBD1|NA
TGCGCCAGCAGCCTCCCGGGACAGGGGAAAGCTAATGAAAAACTGTTTTTT
CASSLPGQGKANEKLFF
>TRBV7-9|TRBJ2-3|TRBD1|NA
TGTGCCAGCAGCTTGGTACAGGGGGCATCTGATACGCAGTATTTT
CASSLVQGASDTQYF
>TRBV5-4|TRBJ2-3|TRBD2|NA
TGTGCCAGCAGCTCCGGGACTAGCGGGAGCAGGGGCACAGATACGCAGTATTTT
CASSSGTSGSRGTDTQYF
>TRBV30|TRBJ2-3|TRBD2|NA
TGTGCCTGGAGTGTATGGTTAGCGGGATCCACAGATACGCAGTATTTT
CAWSVWLAGSTDTQYF
>TRBV30|TRBJ2-7|TRBD2|NA
TGTGCCTGGAGTCCATATGGCGGGAGCGGCGGCGAGCAGTACTTC
CAWSPYGGSGGEQYF
>TRBV19|TRBJ2-1|TRBD2|NA
TGTGCCAGTAGTATCACCACTAGCGGACACAATGAGCAGTTCTTC
CASSITTSGHNEQFF
>TRBV5-1|TRBJ1-1|NA|NA
TGCGCCAGCAGCTTGTCCACCGACTCCCAGGGCAACACTGAAGCTTTCTTT
CASSLSTDSQGNTEAFF
>TRBV19|TRBJ2-6|NA|NA
TGTGCCAGTACCGATGCGGGACGGATCTCTGGGGCCAACGTCCTGACTTTC
CASTDAGRISGANVLTF
>TRBV4-1|TRBJ2-2|TRBD2|few
TGCGCCAGCAGAAAGTCCGGCGGGGGGCCAGAGGAGGAGCTGTTTTTT
CASRKSGGGPEEELFF
>TRBV19|TRBJ1-2|NA|NA
TGTGCCAGTAGTAGGGAGGGGCGATATGGCTACACCTTC
CASSREGRYGYTF
>TRBV5-1|TRBJ1-1|TRBD1|NA
TGCGCCAGCAATAACAGGGGGCGTGTATTAGGGGGCACTGAAGCTTTCTTT
CASNNRGRVLGGTEAFF
>TRBV28|TRBJ1-2|TRBD1|NA
TGTGCCAGCAGCCCCCCGGCCCCGACAGGGGCCAGTGGCTACACCTTC
CASSPPAPTGASGYTF
>TRBV7-2|TRBJ1-5|NA|once
TGTGCCAGCAGCTGGAGTCAGTCTAGCAATCAGCCCCAGCATTTT
CASSWSQSSNQPQHF
>TRBV28|TRBJ1-1|NA|NA
TGTGCCAGCAGTCCGCATCGTGAGGGCGAAGCTTTCTTT
CASSPHREGEAFF
>TRBV7-9|TRBJ2-1|TRBD2|NA
TGTGCCAGCAGGCGGGGGGAGGTTAACAATGAGCAGTTCTTC
CASRRGEVNNEQFF
>TRBV30|TRBJ2-1|NA|NA
TGTGCCCGGAGTGCGGGACGACAGGGAGTTCATGAGCAGTTCTTC
CARSAGRQGVHEQFF
>TRBV6-1|TRBJ2-5|NA|NA
TGTGCCAGCAGTGAAGGGAGACGGATCCAAGAGACCCAGTACTTC
CASSEGRRIQETQYF
>TRBV6-5|TRBJ2-3|NA|NA
TGTGCCAGCAGCCAAAGCACAGATACGCAGTATTTT
CASSQSTDTQYF
>TRBV28|TRBJ2-7|NA|NA
TGTGCCAGCAGTTTCGGACAGTACTACGAGCAGTACTTC
CASSFGQYYEQYF